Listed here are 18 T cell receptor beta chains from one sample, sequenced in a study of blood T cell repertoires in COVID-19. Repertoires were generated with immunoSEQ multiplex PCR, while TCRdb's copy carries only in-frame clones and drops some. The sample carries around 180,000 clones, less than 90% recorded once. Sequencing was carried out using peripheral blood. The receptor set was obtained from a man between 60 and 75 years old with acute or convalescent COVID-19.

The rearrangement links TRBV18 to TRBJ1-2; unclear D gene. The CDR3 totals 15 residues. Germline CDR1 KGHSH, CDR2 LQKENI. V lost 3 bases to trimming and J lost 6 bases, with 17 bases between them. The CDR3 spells CASSPPDKGGHGYTF. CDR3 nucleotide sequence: TGTGCCAGCTCACCCCCGGATAAGGGCGGGCATGGCTACACCTTC.

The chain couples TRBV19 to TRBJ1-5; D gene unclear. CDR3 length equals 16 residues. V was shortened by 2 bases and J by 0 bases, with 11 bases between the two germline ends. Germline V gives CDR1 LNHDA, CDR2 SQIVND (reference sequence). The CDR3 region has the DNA TGTGCCAGTAGTATACAGGTTTCGTATAGCAATCAGCCCCAGCATTTT. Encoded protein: CASSIQVSYSNQPQHF.

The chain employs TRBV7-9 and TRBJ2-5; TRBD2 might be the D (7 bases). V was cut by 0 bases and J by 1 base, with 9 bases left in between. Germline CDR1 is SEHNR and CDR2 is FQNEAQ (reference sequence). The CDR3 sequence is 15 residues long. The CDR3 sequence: CASSLAGGAQETQYF. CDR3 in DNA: TGTGCCAGCAGCTTAGCGGGGGGGGCCCAAGAGACCCAGTACTTC. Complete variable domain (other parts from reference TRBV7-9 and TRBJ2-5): DTGVSQNPRHKITKRGQNVTFRCDPISEHNRLYWYRQTLGQGPEFLTYFQNEAQLEKSRLLSDRFSAERPKGSFSTLEIQRTEQGDSAMYLCASSLAGGAQETQYFGPGTRLLVL.

As DNA, the CDR3 is TGTGCTAGTGGTTTGGGGGGGCAAAGGGAAGCTTTCTTT. Translating gives CASGLGGQREAFF. V and J are TRBV12-5 and TRBJ1-1; D is possibly TRBD1 (6 bases). There are 13 residues in the CDR3. From germline, CDR1 is LGHNT and CDR2 FRNRAP. Trimming took off 1 base at V and 8 bases at J, with 11 bases between the two ends.

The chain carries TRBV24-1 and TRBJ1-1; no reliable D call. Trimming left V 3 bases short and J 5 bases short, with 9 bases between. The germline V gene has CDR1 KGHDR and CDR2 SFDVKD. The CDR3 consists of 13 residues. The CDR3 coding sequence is TGTGCCACCAGTGATGGGAGGGAGACTGAAGCTTTCTTT. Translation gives CATSDGRETEAFF.

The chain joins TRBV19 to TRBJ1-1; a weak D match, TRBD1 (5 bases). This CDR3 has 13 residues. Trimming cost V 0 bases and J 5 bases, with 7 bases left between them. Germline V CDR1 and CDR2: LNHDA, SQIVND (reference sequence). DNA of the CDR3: TGTGCCAGTAGTATAGAGCCAGGGACTGAAGCTTTCTTT. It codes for CASSIEPGTEAFF.

The CDR3 nucleotides read TGTGCCAGCAGCTTGTTGGACAGCCCTTACTATGGCTACACCTTC. Translating gives CASSLLDSPYYGYTF. The chain carries TRBV5-4 and TRBJ1-2; tentatively, D is TRBD1 (6 bases). Trimming left V 1 base short and J 3 bases short, with 13 bases between. CDR3 length equals 15 residues. Germline values: CDR1 SGHNT, CDR2 YYREEE (reference sequence).

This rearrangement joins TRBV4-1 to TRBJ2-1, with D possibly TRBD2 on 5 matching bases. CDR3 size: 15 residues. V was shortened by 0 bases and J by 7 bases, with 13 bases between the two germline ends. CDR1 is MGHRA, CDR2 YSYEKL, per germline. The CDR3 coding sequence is TGCGCCAGCAGCCAAGATCGGGCTAGCACGAATGAGCAGTTCTTC. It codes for CASSQDRASTNEQFF.

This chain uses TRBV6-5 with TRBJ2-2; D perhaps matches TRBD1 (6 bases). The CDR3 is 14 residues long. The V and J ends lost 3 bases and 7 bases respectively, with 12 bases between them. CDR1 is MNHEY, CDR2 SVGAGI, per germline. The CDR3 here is CASSYIAGDGELFF. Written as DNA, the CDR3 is TGTGCCAGCAGTTATATAGCAGGGGACGGGGAGCTGTTTTTT.

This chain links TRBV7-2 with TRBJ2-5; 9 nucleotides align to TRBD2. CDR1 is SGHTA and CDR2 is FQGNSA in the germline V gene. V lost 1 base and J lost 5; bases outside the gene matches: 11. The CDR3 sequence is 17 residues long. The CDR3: CASSLGLAGRFGETQYF. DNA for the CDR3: TGTGCCAGCAGCTTAGGTCTAGCGGGGAGGTTCGGGGAGACCCAGTACTTC.

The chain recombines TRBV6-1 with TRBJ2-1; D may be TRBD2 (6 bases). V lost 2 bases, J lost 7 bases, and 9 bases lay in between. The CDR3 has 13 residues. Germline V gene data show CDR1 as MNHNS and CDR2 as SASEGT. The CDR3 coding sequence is TGTGCCAGCAGTGAAAGGAGGGAAAATGAGCAGTTCTTC. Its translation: CASSERRENEQFF.

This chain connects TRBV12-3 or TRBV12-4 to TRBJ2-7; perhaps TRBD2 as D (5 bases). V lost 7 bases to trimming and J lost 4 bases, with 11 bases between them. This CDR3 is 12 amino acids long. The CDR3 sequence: CASTKLGYEQYF. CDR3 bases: TGTGCCAGCACCAAACTAGGTTACGAGCAGTACTTC.

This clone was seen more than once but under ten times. CDR3 amino acids: CASGQDRGFIPYEQYF. In DNA form, the CDR3 reads TGTGCTAGTGGTCAGGACAGGGGATTTATCCCCTACGAGCAGTACTTC. The chain is built from TRBV12-5 and TRBJ2-7; 9 nucleotides agree with TRBD1. The trim removed 5 bases at V and 2 bases at J, leaving 10 bases unmatched. The CDR3 is made up of 16 amino acids. Germline V lookup: CDR1 LGHNT, CDR2 FRNRAP.

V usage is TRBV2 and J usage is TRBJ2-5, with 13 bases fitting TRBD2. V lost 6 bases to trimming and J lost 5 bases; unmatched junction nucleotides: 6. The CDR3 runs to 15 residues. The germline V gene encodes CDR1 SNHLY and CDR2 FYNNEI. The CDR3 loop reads CASRPTSGGLETQYF. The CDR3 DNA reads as TGTGCCAGCAGGCCGACTAGCGGGGGGCTGGAGACCCAGTACTTC.

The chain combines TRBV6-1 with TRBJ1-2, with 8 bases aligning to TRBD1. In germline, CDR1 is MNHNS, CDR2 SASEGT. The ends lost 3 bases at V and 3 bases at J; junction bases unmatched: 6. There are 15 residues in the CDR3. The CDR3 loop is CASSEGQDSHYGYTF. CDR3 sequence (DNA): TGTGCCAGCAGTGAGGGACAGGATAGTCACTATGGCTACACCTTC.

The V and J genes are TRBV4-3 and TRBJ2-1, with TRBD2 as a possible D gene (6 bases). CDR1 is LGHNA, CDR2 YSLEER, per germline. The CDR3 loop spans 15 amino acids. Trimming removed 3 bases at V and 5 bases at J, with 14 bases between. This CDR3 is CASSQSSGLNNEQFF. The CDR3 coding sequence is TGCGCCAGCAGCCAGAGCTCGGGACTTAACAATGAGCAGTTCTTC.

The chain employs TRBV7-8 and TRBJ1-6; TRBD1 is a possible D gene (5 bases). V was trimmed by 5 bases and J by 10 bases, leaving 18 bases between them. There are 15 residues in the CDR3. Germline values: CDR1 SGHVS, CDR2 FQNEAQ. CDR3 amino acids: CASSRGGTQSSPLHF. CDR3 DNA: TGTGCCAGCAGCCGTGGGGGGACCCAAAGCTCACCCCTCCACTTT.

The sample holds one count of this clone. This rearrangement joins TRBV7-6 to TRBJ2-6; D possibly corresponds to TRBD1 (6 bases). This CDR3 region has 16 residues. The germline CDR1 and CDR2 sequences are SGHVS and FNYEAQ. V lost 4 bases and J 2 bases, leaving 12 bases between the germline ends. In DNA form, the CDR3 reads TGTGCCAGCAGCTCCACACAGGGTACTGGGGCCAACGTCCTGACTTTC. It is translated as CASSSTQGTGANVLTF.